These 18 T cell receptor beta chains were sequenced from one sample in a study of vaccination effects on CD4 cells after COVID-19. Here immunoSEQ multiplex PCR was the method, and the copy in TCRdb shows in-frame clones only, minus some. The repertoire holds about 26,000 clones, with 75% to 80% as singletons. Their recognized antigens are unknown. Expansion of antigen-specific CD4+ T cells with viral peptide pools was carried out by the ViraFEST assay before sequencing. CD4+ T cell isolation took place after approximately ten days of culture. Vaccine administered to participants consisted of two doses of either BNT162b2 or mRNA-1273. The starting material was CD4+ T cells from PBMCs cultured with SARS-CoV-2 spike peptides, obtained after COVID-19 vaccination. The source is a human donor who received a COVID-19 vaccine. Some clones in this sample may be carry-over from other donors' samples.

V usage is TRBV5-1 and J usage is TRBJ2-5; TRBD2 aligns across 12 bases. The CDR3 runs to 18 residues. CDR1 is SGHRS and CDR2 is YFSETQ in the germline V gene. Losses at the gene ends were 0 bases for V and 7 bases for J; bases not matched to a gene: 13. CDR3 coding DNA: TGCGCCAGCAGCTTGGCAGCCTGGCTAGCGGGGGGGTCAGGGACCCAGTACTTC. It yields the protein CASSLAAWLAGGSGTQYF.

This chain connects TRBV6-4 to TRBJ2-3; D ambiguous. Trimming removed 4 bases from V and 4 bases from J, with 12 bases in between. The CDR3 extends over 14 amino acids. CDR1 and CDR2 (germline): MRHNA, SNTAGT. The DNA for the CDR3 is TGTGCCAGCAGTGTATTTGAGTACGCAGATACGCAGTATTTT. It translates to CASSVFEYADTQYF.

This clone has a single count. The chain employs TRBV7-3 and TRBJ2-2, with 13 bases that match TRBD2. The CDR3 is 17 amino acids. Germline values: CDR1 SGHTA, CDR2 FQGTGA. V shed 4 bases, J shed 3 bases, and the junction held 5 bases outside the gene matches. The CDR3 sequence is CASSSGTSGVDTGELFF. The CDR3 nucleotides read TGTGCCAGCAGCTCCGGGACTAGCGGGGTGGACACCGGGGAGCTGTTTTTT.

For this clone: At one end the junction does not follow the germline gene, possibly because of a read error. CDR3 amino acids: CASSPPTGASGF. The CDR3 DNA reads TGTGCCAGCAGTCCCCCGACAGGGGCCTCGGGATTT. The J gene is TRBJ1-3, the V gene TRBV12-3 or TRBV12-4; 8 bases match TRBD1. This CDR3 spans 12 amino acids.

The chain joins TRBV6-5 to TRBJ1-1; D unclear. There are 11 residues in the CDR3. Trimming removed 6 bases at V and 5 bases at J, with 7 bases between. CDR1 MNHEY and CDR2 SVGAGI come from the germline V gene. DNA of the CDR3: TGTGCCAGCAGCGATCGGACTGAAGCTTTCTTT. This sequence encodes CASSDRTEAFF.

V is TRBV9 and J is TRBJ1-1, with D uncertain. Germline-derived CDR1 and CDR2 are SGDLS and YYNGEE. Trimming left V 4 bases short and J 0 bases short, with 10 bases between. The CDR3 contains 14 residues. The CDR3, as DNA: TGTGCCAGCAGCCCCCGCCTTCTGAACACTGAAGCTTTCTTT. Amino acids: CASSPRLLNTEAFF.

The V and J genes are TRBV4-3 and TRBJ2-6; the match to TRBD1 covers 10 bases. The CDR3 is 19 residues long. J lost 2 bases, V lost 5 bases, and 12 bases had no gene match. Germline CDR1 is LGHNA and CDR2 is YSLEER. CDR3 bases: TGCGCCAGCAGCGCAAGCGCGACAGGGGGCAGCGCTGGGGCCAACGTCCTGACTTTC. Protein: CASSASATGGSAGANVLTF.

The gene calls are TRBV18 and TRBJ2-1; TRBD1 matches 7 bases. This CDR3 spans 15 amino acids. Germline V CDR1 and CDR2: KGHSH, LQKENI. The V segment lost 0 bases and the J segment 9 bases; nucleotides outside the gene matches: 8. The CDR3: CASSPPGRGWGEQFF. The CDR3 DNA is TGTGCCAGCTCACCACCAGGCAGGGGGTGGGGTGAGCAGTTCTTC.

This clone occurred a few times. V gene TRBV5-6 combines with J gene TRBJ2-3; D remains ambiguous. Germline lookup yields CDR1 SGHDT and CDR2 YYEEEE. The CDR3 spans 14 residues. Trimming removed 1 base from V and 2 bases from J, with 8 bases in between. The CDR3 is CASSLTQYTDTQYF. The CDR3 coding sequence is TGTGCCAGCAGCTTGACCCAGTACACAGATACGCAGTATTTT.

The chain carries TRBV24-1 and TRBJ1-1; a weak D match, TRBD1 (5 bases). V was shortened by 3 bases and J by 2 bases, with 12 bases between the two germline ends. The CDR3 covers 15 residues. Germline CDR1 reads KGHDR; CDR2 reads SFDVKD. The CDR3 loop is CATSDPRVSNTEAFF. In nucleotides, the CDR3 is TGTGCCACCAGTGATCCCAGGGTATCCAACACTGAAGCTTTCTTT.

This sequence joins TRBV2 and TRBJ2-6; D gene unclear. CDR3 length: 12 residues. Per the germline V gene, CDR1 is SNHLY and CDR2 is FYNNEI. V shed 8 bases and J shed 7 bases, with 9 bases lying between them. Written as DNA, the CDR3 is TGTGCCAGCGAAAGGGTTGCCAACGTCCTGACTTTC. Protein sequence: CASERVANVLTF.

The chain has TRBV12-5 and TRBJ2-3; TRBD2 agrees at 11 bases. Germline-derived CDR1 and CDR2 are LGHNT and FRNRAP. The CDR3 runs 14 residues. With V trimmed by 6 bases and J by 2 bases, 1 base remained unmatched. CDR3 in amino acids: CASGTSGVTDTQYF. The CDR3 DNA reads TGTGCTAGTGGGACTAGCGGGGTCACAGATACGCAGTATTTT.

This clone was counted a single time. The gene calls are TRBV14 and TRBJ2-3; possibly TRBD1 for D (6 bases). The CDR3 sequence is 16 residues long. Germline V gives CDR1 SGHDN, CDR2 FVKESK. V was shortened by 4 bases and J by 1 base, with 15 bases between the two germline ends. CDR3 sequence: CASSLPGPGGTDTQYF. Written as DNA, the CDR3 is TGTGCCAGCAGCCTCCCCGGGCCAGGGGGCACAGATACGCAGTATTTT.

This chain uses TRBV5-1 with TRBJ1-5; possible D gene TRBD1, 6 bases. The CDR3 spans 15 residues. Germline V CDR1 and CDR2: SGHRS, YFSETQ. With 4 bases removed from V and 7 bases from J, the gap between germline ends came to 18 bases. CDR3 amino acids: CASSLMPGQTQPQHF. The CDR3 DNA follows: TGCGCCAGCAGCCTCATGCCCGGACAGACCCAGCCCCAGCATTTT.

DNA for the CDR3: TGTGCCGCCCCCGGGACCCTGGCCGCAGATACGCAGTATTTT. It specifies CAAPGTLAADTQYF. V and J are TRBV5-8 and TRBJ2-3; D may be TRBD1 or TRBD2 (5 bases each). Trimming took off 10 bases at V and 4 bases at J, with 19 bases between the two ends. The CDR3 length is 14 residues. Germline values: CDR1 SGHTS, CDR2 YDEGEE.

This chain's CDR3 is CASGLGTGNTEAFF. In DNA, the CDR3 is TGTGCTAGTGGTTTGGGAACAGGGAACACTGAAGCTTTCTTT. The rearrangement joins TRBV12-5 to TRBJ1-1; tentatively, D is TRBD1 (5 bases). This CDR3 region has 14 residues. V was clipped by 1 base and J by 1 base, with 7 bases between them. Per germline, CDR1 LGHNT and CDR2 FRNRAP.

In this sample, this clone turned up once. V usage is TRBV29-1 and J usage is TRBJ2-2, with 9 bases aligning to TRBD1. Germline V lookup: CDR1 SQVTM, CDR2 ANQGSEA. V lost 4 bases, J lost 9 bases, and 6 bases stayed unmatched. The CDR3 consists of 13 residues. CDR3 region: CSVAGQGYRELFF. For the CDR3, the DNA is TGCAGCGTTGCCGGACAGGGGTACCGGGAGCTGTTTTTT.

This clone was seen once. The J gene is TRBJ1-2, the V gene TRBV5-8; TRBD1 matches 8 bases. This CDR3 is 15 amino acids long. The germline V gene has CDR1 SGHTS and CDR2 YDEGEE. Trimming cost V 1 base and J 6 bases; bases outside gene matches: 8. The CDR3 bases are TGTGCCAGCAGCTTGACACGGACAGGGCTCCATGGCTACACCTTC. Amino acids: CASSLTRTGLHGYTF.